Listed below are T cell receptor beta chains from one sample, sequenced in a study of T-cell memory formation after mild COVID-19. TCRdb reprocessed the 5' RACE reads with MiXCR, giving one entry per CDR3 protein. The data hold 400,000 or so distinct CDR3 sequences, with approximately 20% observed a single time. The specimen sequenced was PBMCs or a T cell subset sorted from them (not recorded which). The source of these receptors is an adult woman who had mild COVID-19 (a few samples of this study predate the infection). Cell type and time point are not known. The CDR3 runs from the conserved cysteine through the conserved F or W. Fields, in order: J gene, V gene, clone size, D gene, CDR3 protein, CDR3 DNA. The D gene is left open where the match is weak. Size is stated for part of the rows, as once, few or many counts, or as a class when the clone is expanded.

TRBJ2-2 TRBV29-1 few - CSVRDFGVGELFF TGCAGCGTCCGCGATTTTGGGGTCGGGGAGCTGTTTTTT
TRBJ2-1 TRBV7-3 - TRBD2 CASSLKADGTSGGPSNEQFF TGTGCCAGCAGCTTAAAAGCCGACGGGACTAGCGGGGGGCCGAGCAATGAGCAGTTCTTC
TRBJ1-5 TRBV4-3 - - CASSQDWADPNQPQHF TGCGCCAGCAGCCAAGATTGGGCCGACCCCAATCAGCCCCAGCATTTT
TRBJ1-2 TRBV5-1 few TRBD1 CASSSDRGGGYTF TGCGCCAGCAGCAGTGACAGGGGAGGTGGCTACACCTTC
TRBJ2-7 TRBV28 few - CASSTKYEQYF TGTGCCAGCAGTACGAAATACGAGCAGTACTTC
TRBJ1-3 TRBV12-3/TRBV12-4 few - CASSLGTGRNTIYF TGTGCCAGCAGTTTAGGCACAGGGAGGAACACCATATATTTT
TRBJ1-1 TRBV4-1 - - CASSQDFHSDTEAFF TGCGCCAGCAGCCAAGATTTCCATTCGGACACTGAAGCTTTCTTT
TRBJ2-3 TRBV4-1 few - CASSQGDSADTQYF TGCGCCAGCAGCCAAGGTGATAGCGCAGATACGCAGTATTTT
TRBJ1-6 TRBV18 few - CASSPLPASSYNSPLHF TGTGCCAGCTCACCATTGCCAGCGAGCTCCTATAATTCACCCCTCCACTTT
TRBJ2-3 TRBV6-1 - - CASRSPGVDTQYF TGTGCCAGCAGGAGCCCCGGGGTAGATACGCAGTATTTT
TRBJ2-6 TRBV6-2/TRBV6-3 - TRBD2 CASSRYSGRAGANVLTF TGTGCCAGCAGCCGTTATAGCGGGAGGGCTGGGGCCAACGTCCTGACTTTC
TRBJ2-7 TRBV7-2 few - CASSLPGYSSYEQYF TGTGCCAGCAGCCTCCCCGGATATAGCTCCTACGAGCAGTACTTC
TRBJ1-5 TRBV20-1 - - CSANGHRNQPQHF TGCAGTGCTAACGGCCATCGCAATCAGCCCCAGCATTTT
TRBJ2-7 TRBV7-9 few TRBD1 CASSSNPLTGDEQYF TGTGCCAGCAGTTCAAACCCCTTAACAGGGGACGAGCAGTACTTC
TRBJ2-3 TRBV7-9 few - CASSLSISTDTQYF TGTGCCAGCAGCTTATCGATCAGCACAGATACGCAGTATTTT
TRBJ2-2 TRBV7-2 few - CASSPYSTGELFF TGTGCCAGCAGCCCCTACAGCACCGGGGAGCTGTTTTTT
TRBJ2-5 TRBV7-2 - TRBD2 CASSRPSGGAAYF TGTGCCAGCAGCCGCCCTAGCGGGGGGGCTGCGTACTTC
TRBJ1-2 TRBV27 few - CASSSPGRRGYTF TGTGCCAGCAGTTCACCGGGACGCCGAGGCTACACCTTC
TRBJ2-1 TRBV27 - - CASSGSGLEQFF TGTGCCAGCAGTGGCTCGGGACTCGAGCAGTTCTTC
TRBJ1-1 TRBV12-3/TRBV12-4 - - CASSYVAEAFF TGTGCCAGCAGCTACGTGGCTGAAGCTTTCTTT
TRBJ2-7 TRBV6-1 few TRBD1 CASRGTGHSYEQYF TGTGCCAGCAGGGGGACAGGGCACTCCTACGAGCAGTACTTC
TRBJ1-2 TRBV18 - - CASSPNRGPSMGGYTF TGTGCCAGCTCACCAAATAGGGGTCCCTCTATGGGAGGCTACACCTTC
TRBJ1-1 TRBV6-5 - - CASSTLTWGLNTEAFF TGTGCCAGCAGCACCCTAACTTGGGGGCTAAACACTGAAGCTTTCTTT
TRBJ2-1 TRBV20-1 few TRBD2 CSAPAGVLLNEQFF TGCAGTGCCCCAGCGGGAGTTCTCCTCAATGAGCAGTTCTTC
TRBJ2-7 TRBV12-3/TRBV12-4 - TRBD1 CASSSGGTGVHEQYF TGTGCCAGCAGTTCTGGAGGGACAGGGGTCCACGAGCAGTACTTC
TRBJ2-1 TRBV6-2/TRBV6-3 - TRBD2 CASIWGLAGGPAEQFF TGTGCCAGCATATGGGGACTAGCGGGGGGCCCGGCTGAGCAGTTCTTC
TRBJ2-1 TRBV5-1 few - CASSPQGGRKLSYNEQFF TGCGCCAGCAGCCCCCAGGGGGGCAGAAAGCTGTCCTACAATGAGCAGTTCTTC
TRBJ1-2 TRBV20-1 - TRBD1 CSVGTGGLEGYTF TGCAGTGTTGGGACAGGGGGTTTGGAAGGCTACACCTTC
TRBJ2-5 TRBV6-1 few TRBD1 CASSTGGGETQYF TGTGCCAGCAGCACAGGGGGCGGTGAGACCCAGTACTTC
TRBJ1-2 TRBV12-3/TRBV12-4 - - CASRPLGYYYGYTF TGTGCCAGCAGGCCTCTCGGGTATTACTATGGCTACACCTTC
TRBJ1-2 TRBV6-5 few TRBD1 CASSYGVPGGRRGYTF TGTGCCAGCAGTTACGGTGTTCCAGGGGGCAGGAGGGGCTACACCTTC
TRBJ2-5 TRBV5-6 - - CASSVRETETQYF TGTGCCAGCAGCGTCCGGGAGACGGAGACCCAGTACTTC
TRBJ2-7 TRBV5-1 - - CASSSMDRYEQYF TGCGCCAGCAGCTCCATGGACAGATACGAGCAGTACTTC
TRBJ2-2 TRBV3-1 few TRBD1 CASSRDRGWTGELFF TGTGCCAGCAGCCGAGACAGGGGGTGGACCGGGGAGCTGTTTTTT
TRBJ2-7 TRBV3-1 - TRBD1 CASSHGQGWDF TGTGCCAGCAGCCATGGACAGGGATGGGACTTC
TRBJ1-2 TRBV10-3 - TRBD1 CAISVPGTGANYGYTF TGTGCCATCAGTGTACCCGGGACAGGGGCGAACTATGGCTACACCTTC
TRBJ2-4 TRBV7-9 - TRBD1 CASSLRAATGGLAKNIQYF TGTGCCAGCAGCTTACGGGCAGCCACAGGGGGCCTTGCCAAAAACATTCAGTACTTC
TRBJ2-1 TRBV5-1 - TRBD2 CASSIRPGGEGNEQFF TGCGCCAGCAGCATTCGACCGGGAGGAGAGGGCAATGAGCAGTTCTTC